The TCR beta chain under discussion was sequenced for a study of blood T cell repertoires in COVID-19. Study at large: Acute and convalescent COVID-19 specimens originated in the United States, Italy and Spain. PBMCs, B-cell-depleted T cells, or T cells were the source of the cDNA or gDNA that made up the material.

There are 14 residues in the CDR3. In germline, CDR1 is SSHAT, CDR2 FNYEAQ (reference sequence). In the case of this clone: One junction end does not reproduce the germline sequence, and a read error may be involved.

Original processing methods: Reference gene primer amplification yielded estimated nucleated cell counts. Clones were read by immunoSEQ multiplex PCR, and TCRdb kept only the in-frame ones, dropping some. For V, J and clone size, that table is used; D and trimming come from the DNA. The table records about 59,000 clones, around 81% of them present only once. Sequenced material: peripheral blood. The receptor was derived from a man aged 60 to 75 with acute or convalescent COVID-19. V gene TRBV7-7 combines with J gene TRBJ2-1, with D possibly TRBD1 on 6 matching bases. The CDR3 here is CASSPGGRGHEQFF. The DNA of the CDR3 is TGTGCTAGCAGCCCCGGAGGCAGGGGCCATGAGCAGTTCTTC.